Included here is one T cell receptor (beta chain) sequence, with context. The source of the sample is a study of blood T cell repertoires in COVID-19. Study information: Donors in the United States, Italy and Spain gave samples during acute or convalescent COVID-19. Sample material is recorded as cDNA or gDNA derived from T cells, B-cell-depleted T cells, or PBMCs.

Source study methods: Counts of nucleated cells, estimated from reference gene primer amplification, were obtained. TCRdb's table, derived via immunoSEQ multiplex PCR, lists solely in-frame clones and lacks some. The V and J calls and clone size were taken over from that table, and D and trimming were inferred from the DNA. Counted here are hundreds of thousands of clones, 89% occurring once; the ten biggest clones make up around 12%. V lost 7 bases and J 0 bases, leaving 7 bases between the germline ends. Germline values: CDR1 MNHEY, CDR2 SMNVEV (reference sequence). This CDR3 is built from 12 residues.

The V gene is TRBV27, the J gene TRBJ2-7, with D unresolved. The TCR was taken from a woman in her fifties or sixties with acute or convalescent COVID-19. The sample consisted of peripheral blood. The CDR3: CASTDNSYEQYF. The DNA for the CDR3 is TGTGCCAGCACCGACAACTCCTACGAGCAGTACTTC.